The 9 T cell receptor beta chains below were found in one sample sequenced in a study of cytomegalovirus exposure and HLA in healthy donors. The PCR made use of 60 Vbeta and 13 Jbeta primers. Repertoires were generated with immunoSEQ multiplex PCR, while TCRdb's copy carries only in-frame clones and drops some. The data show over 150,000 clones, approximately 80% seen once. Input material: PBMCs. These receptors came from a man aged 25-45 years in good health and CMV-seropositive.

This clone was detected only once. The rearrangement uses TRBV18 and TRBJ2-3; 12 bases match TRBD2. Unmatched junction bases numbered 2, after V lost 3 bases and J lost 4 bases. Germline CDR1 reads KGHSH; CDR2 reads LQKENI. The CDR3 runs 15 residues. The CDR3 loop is CASSPTSGSADTQYF. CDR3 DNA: TGTGCCAGCTCACCGACTAGCGGGAGTGCAGATACGCAGTATTTT.

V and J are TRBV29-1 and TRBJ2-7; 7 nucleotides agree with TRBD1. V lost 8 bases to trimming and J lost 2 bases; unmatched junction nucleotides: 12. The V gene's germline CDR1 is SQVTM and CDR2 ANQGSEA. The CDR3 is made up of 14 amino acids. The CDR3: CSIRQGLGPYEQYF. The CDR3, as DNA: TGCAGCATCCGACAGGGATTGGGGCCCTACGAGCAGTACTTC.

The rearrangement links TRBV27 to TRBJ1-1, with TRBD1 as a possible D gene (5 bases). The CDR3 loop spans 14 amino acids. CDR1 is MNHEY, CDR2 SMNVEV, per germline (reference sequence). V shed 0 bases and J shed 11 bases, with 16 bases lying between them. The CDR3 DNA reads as TGTGCCAGCAGTTTATCTCAAGCGGGGGTTAGGGCTTTCTTT. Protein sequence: CASSLSQAGVRAFF.

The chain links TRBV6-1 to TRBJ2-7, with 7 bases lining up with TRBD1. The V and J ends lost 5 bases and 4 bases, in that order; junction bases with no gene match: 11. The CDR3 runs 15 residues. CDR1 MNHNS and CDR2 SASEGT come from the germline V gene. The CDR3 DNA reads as TGTGCCAGCAGTCGATCAGGGCAGGGGGTGTACGAGCAGTACTTC. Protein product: CASSRSGQGVYEQYF.

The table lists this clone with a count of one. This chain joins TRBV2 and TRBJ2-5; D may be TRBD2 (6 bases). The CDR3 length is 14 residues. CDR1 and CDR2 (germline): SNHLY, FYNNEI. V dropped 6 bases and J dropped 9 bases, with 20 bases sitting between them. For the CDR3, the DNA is TGTGCCAGCAGCCAAGGACTACCCCATCCCCCCCAGTACTTC. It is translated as CASSQGLPHPPQYF.

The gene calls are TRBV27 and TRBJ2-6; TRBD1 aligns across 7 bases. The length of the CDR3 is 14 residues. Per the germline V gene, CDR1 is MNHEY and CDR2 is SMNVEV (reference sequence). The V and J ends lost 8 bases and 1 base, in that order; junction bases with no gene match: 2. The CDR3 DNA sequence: TGTGCCAGCGGGGGACAGTCTGGGGCCAACGTCCTGACTTTC. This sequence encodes CASGGQSGANVLTF.

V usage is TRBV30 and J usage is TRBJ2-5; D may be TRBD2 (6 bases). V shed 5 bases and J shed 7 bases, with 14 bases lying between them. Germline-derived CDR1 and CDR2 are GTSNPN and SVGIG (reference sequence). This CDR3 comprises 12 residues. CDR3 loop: CAWDPGAGTQYF. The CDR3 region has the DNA TGTGCCTGGGACCCGGGAGCCGGGACCCAGTACTTC.

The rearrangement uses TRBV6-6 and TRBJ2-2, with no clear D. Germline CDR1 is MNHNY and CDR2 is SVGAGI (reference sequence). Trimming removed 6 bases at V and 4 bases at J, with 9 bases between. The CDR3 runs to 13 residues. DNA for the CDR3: TGTGCCAGCAGCCGATCTAGCACCGGGGAGCTGTTTTTT. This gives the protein CASSRSSTGELFF.

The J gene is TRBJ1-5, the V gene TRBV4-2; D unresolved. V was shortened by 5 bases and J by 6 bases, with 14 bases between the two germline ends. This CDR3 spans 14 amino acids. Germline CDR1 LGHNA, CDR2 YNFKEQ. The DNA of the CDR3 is TGTGCCAGCAGCTTGCAGATATTCGCTCAGCCCCAGCATTTT. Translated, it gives CASSLQIFAQPQHF.